This TCR beta chain stems from a study of radiotherapy plus CTLA-4 blockade in lung cancer. For the study at large: Objective response was observed in about 19% of patients, and disease control in approximately 30%. Study-wide results and caveats: Once radiotherapy plus ipilimumab had been given, TCR clones derived from tumor expanded in blood.

As to this clone: Its cognate antigen is unknown.

After removal of 6 bases from V and 4 bases from J, the junction contained 5 bases not matched to a gene. The germline gives CDR1 SGHTA, CDR2 FQGNSA. The CDR3 runs to 15 residues. Measured with immunoSEQ multiplex PCR; TCRdb has only the in-frame clones, and not every one. The sample has around 99,000 clones, 88% seen once. Treatment of patients with chemo-refractory metastatic non-small-cell lung cancer consisted of focal radiation plus CTLA-4 blockade with ipilimumab. This specimen consisted of peripheral blood, obtained from a patient treated with radiotherapy plus ipilimumab. This clonotype was sampled from a human donor with non-small cell lung cancer that progressed on radiotherapy plus ipilimumab. The chain carries TRBV7-2 and TRBJ2-2, with 10 nucleotides matching TRBD2. In DNA, the CDR3 is TGTGCCAGCAGTTCTAGCGGGAGTGGCACCGGGGAGCTGTTTTTT. This gives the protein CASSSSGSGTGELFF.